This T cell receptor beta chain was documented in a study of blood T cell repertoires in COVID-19. Turning to the study itself: The study drew acute and convalescent COVID-19 samples from the United States, Italy and Spain. PBMCs, B-cell-depleted T cells, or T cells provided the cDNA or gDNA that made up the material.

Authors' data handling: From reference gene primer amplification, estimates of nucleated cell counts were derived. Generated by immunoSEQ multiplex PCR, the TCRdb table keeps only in-frame clones and is missing some. V, J and clone size derive from that table, while D and trimming were established from the DNA sequence. In the table there are approximately 78,000 clones, roughly 87% of which are singletons. This CDR3 has 16 amino acids. Looked up from germline, CDR1 is SGHDT and CDR2 is YYEEEE. V was pared by 4 bases and J by 4 bases, with 10 bases of the junction left unmatched. The sequenced sample consisted of peripheral blood. V gene TRBV5-6 combines with J gene TRBJ2-1; the match to TRBD2 covers 8 bases. The TCR comes from a man aged 50 to 59 with acute or convalescent COVID-19. CDR3 residues: CASSADGGAVYNEQFF. CDR3 coding DNA: TGTGCCAGCAGCGCTGACGGGGGGGCCGTATACAATGAGCAGTTCTTC.